The 9 T cell receptor beta chains below were found in one sample sequenced in a study of cytomegalovirus exposure and HLA in healthy donors. TCRdb's copy holds only in-frame clones and misses some; the assay was immunoSEQ multiplex PCR. The sample yields 85,000 to 90,000 clones, approximately 96% seen once. Sequencing used PBMCs. The receptor set was obtained from a man between 18 and 29 years old in good health and CMV-seronegative.

The rearrangement joins TRBV5-5 to TRBJ2-7, with unresolved D. Germline CDR1 reads SGHKS; CDR2 reads YYEKEE (reference sequence). V gave up 0 bases and J gave up 2 bases, with 6 bases separating them. The CDR3 totals 13 residues. CDR3 protein: CASSLVLTYEQYF. In DNA, the CDR3 is TGTGCCAGCAGCTTGGTGCTAACCTACGAGCAGTACTTC. Full variable domain (rest looked up from reference TRBV5-5 and TRBJ2-7): DAGVTQSPTHLIKTRGQQVTLRCSPISGHKSVSWYQQVLGQGPQFIFQYYEKEERGRGNFPDRFSARQFPNYSSELNVNALLLGDSALYLCASSLVLTYEQYFGPGTRLTVT.

The chain uses TRBV6-5 and TRBJ1-2; D is possibly TRBD1 (5 bases). V was clipped by 6 bases and J by 5 bases, with 19 bases between them. This CDR3 spans 15 amino acids. The germline V gene encodes CDR1 MNHEY and CDR2 SVGAGI. The chain's CDR3 is CASSQLGGINYGYTF. The CDR3 bases are TGTGCCAGCAGCCAATTGGGGGGGATTAATTATGGCTACACCTTC.

This chain uses TRBV15 with TRBJ2-1, with 12 bases lining up with TRBD2. The junction had 4 bases not matched to a gene; V was cut back by 0 bases and J by 7 bases. Germline CDR1 is LNHNV and CDR2 is YYDKDF (reference sequence). This CDR3 is built from 16 residues. The CDR3 here is CATSRETSGSENEQFF. DNA for the CDR3: TGTGCCACCAGCAGAGAGACTAGCGGGAGTGAGAATGAGCAGTTCTTC.

The chain combines TRBV7-2 with TRBJ1-2; D call uncertain. The V gene's germline CDR1 is SGHTA and CDR2 FQGNSA. The CDR3 is made up of 13 amino acids. V lost 5 bases and J 4 bases, leaving 11 bases between the germline ends. CDR3 coding DNA: TGTGCCAGCAGCCCGGAGTCCTTCTATGGCTACACCTTC. It yields the protein CASSPESFYGYTF.

This clone came up a few times. The CDR3 bases are TGCGCCAGCAGCTTGGATCAAGTGACTAGCCGCTACGAGCAGTACTTC. This gives the protein CASSLDQVTSRYEQYF. V and J are TRBV5-1 and TRBJ2-7, with 7 bases aligning to TRBD2. J gave up 3 bases and V 0 bases, and 9 bases lay outside the gene matches. CDR3 length: 16 amino acids. CDR1 is SGHRS and CDR2 is YFSETQ in the germline V gene. Supplemented by reference TRBV5-1 and TRBJ2-7, the full variable domain reads KAGVTQTPRYLIKTRGQQVTLSCSPISGHRSVSWYQQTPGQGLQFLFEYFSETQRNKGNFPGRFSGRQFSNSRSEMNVSTLELGDSALYLCASSLDQVTSRYEQYFGPGTRLTVT.

This chain uses TRBV6-5 with TRBJ2-4, with TRBD2 identical over 7 bases. Trimming took 5 bases from V and 7 from J; bases not matched to a gene: 8. The CDR3 loop spans 14 amino acids. CDR1 and CDR2 (germline): MNHEY, SVGAGI. The DNA of the CDR3 is TGTGCCAGCAGTATGAGGGAGGGTCCGAACATTCAGTACTTC. Protein sequence: CASSMREGPNIQYF.

The chain employs TRBV2 and TRBJ1-3, with 8 bases matching TRBD1. Germline CDR1 reads SNHLY; CDR2 reads FYNNEI. The CDR3 sequence is 13 residues long. The trim removed 10 bases at V and 2 bases at J, leaving 4 bases unmatched. CDR3: CATKTGAGNTIYF. The CDR3 coding sequence is TGTGCCACCAAGACAGGGGCTGGAAACACCATATATTTT.

The V and J genes are TRBV7-9 and TRBJ2-2; 10 bases are shared with TRBD2. The CDR3 has 18 amino acids. Germline V gives CDR1 SEHNR, CDR2 FQNEAQ (reference sequence). J gave up 8 bases and V 5 bases, and 17 bases lay outside the gene matches. The CDR3 region has the DNA TGTGCCAGCAGCCCGCCAGCGTTGAGACTAGCGGGTGGTGGGGAGCTGTTTTTT. Its translation: CASSPPALRLAGGGELFF.

The chain uses TRBV29-1 and TRBJ1-4; tentatively, D is TRBD1 (6 bases). CDR1 SQVTM and CDR2 ANQGSEA come from the germline V gene. Trimming removed 6 bases from V and 5 bases from J, with 13 bases in between. CDR3 length: 13 amino acids. This CDR3 reads CSVLKTGNEKLFF. The DNA of the CDR3 is TGCAGCGTACTGAAAACAGGGAATGAAAAACTGTTTTTT.